This TCR beta chain was retrieved from a study of T cells after yellow fever vaccination. Regarding the study as a whole: Once the booster was given, most primary-vaccination clones reappeared, at approximately 97% for CD4 and roughly 86% for CD8. The authors detected almost none of the vaccine-responding clonotypes in sorted memory subsets on day 0. In FACS-sorted repertoires, abundant clonotypes from the bulk population could appear as contaminants.

Germline CDR1 SGHTA, CDR2 FQGNSA. J lost 6 bases, V lost 3 bases, and 2 bases had no gene match. The CDR3 runs to 13 residues. Conversion of TCR transcripts into cDNA relied on 5'RACE template switching, which added a universal primer site and UMIs. TCRdb used MiXCR to reprocess the 5' RACE reads, holding one entry per CDR3 protein. The sample has about 22,000 distinct CDR3 sequences; 5.2% are singletons. This clonotype came up many times. V gene TRBV7-2 combines with J gene TRBJ1-5; 7 bases match TRBD1. The material was PBMCs, either bulk or a sorted T-cell subset (CD4+, CD8+, memory, or dextramer-sorted; not recorded which), obtained more than 40 days after the first yellow fever vaccination. The sequence came from a man younger than 35 who received the YFV17D yellow fever vaccine. CDR3 protein: CASSLTGTQPQHF. The CDR3 nucleotides read TGTGCCAGCAGCTTGACAGGGACTCAGCCCCAGCATTTT.